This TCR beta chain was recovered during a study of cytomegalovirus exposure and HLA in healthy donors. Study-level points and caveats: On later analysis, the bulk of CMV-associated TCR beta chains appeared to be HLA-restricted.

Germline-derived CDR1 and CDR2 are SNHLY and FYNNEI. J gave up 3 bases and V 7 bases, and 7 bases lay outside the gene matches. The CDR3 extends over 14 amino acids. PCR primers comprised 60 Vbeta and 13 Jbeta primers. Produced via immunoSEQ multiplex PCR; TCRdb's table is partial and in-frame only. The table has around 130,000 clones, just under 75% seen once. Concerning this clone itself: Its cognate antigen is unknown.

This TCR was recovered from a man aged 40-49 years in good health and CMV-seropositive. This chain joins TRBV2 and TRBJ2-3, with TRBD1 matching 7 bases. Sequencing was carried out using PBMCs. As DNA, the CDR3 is TGTGCCAGCAACTACAGGGGAGCTACAGATACGCAGTATTTT. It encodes CASNYRGATDTQYF.